Listed here are 30 T cell receptor beta chains from one sample, sequenced in a study of blood T cell repertoires in COVID-19. Sequenced by immunoSEQ multiplex PCR; TCRdb stores in-frame clones only, minus some. This table holds 140,000 to 150,000 clones, around 87% found once. The specimen sequenced was PBMCs or T cells enriched from blood (not recorded which). These receptors originate from a man in his sixties who had recovered from COVID-19.

This clone has just a few counts. V gene TRBV9 combines with J gene TRBJ2-7; a weak D match, TRBD1 (6 bases). Germline V lookup: CDR1 SGDLS, CDR2 YYNGEE. The V and J ends lost 3 bases and 2 bases respectively, with 18 bases between them. CDR3 length: 16 residues. Here the CDR3 DNA reads TGTGCCAGCAGCGCCCAGGTACAGGGTGGGCCCTACGAGCAGTACTTC. It encodes CASSAQVQGGPYEQYF.

This clone turned up a few times. The CDR3 nucleotides are TGTGCCAGTAGTAGACCGAGACAGGGCTATCAGCCCCAGCATTTT. Its protein is CASSRPRQGYQPQHF. This chain links TRBV19 with TRBJ1-5; 7 nucleotides match TRBD1. CDR1 LNHDA and CDR2 SQIVND come from the germline V gene (reference sequence). V lost 4 bases, J lost 5 bases, and 8 bases stayed unmatched. The CDR3 totals 15 residues.

A single count supports this clone. The V gene is TRBV5-6, the J gene TRBJ2-7; 12 nucleotides agree with TRBD2. Unmatched junction bases numbered 5, after V lost 3 bases and J lost 4 bases. This CDR3 has 15 amino acids. Germline V CDR1 and CDR2: SGHDT, YYEEEE. CDR3 DNA sequence: TGTGCCAGCAGCTCGGGACTAGCGGGTGCTTACGAGCAGTACTTC. The encoded protein is CASSSGLAGAYEQYF.

This clone was counted only a few times. The J gene is TRBJ1-5, the V gene TRBV3-1 (or the pseudogene TRBV3-2); D possibly corresponds to TRBD1 (5 bases). Between the trimmed V and J ends, which lost 0 bases and 7 bases, there was a span of 13 bases. The germline V gene has CDR1 LGHDT and CDR2 YNNKEL (reference sequence). The CDR3 is 15 amino acids. The CDR3 sequence is CASSQDFQGSQPQHF. The CDR3 region has the DNA TGTGCCAGCAGCCAAGATTTTCAGGGTTCCCAGCCCCAGCATTTT.

This clone was counted once. The chain uses TRBV10-2 and TRBJ1-6, with 7 bases aligning to TRBD1. J lost 7 bases, V lost 3 bases, and 6 bases had no gene match. The CDR3 length is 15 residues. CDR1 and CDR2 from the germline V gene are WSHSY and SAAADI. Here the CDR3 DNA reads TGCGCCAGCAGTGATTTTGGGACAGCCAATTCACCCCTCCACTTT. Protein product: CASSDFGTANSPLHF.

The chain uses TRBV4-1 and TRBJ2-7, with 11 bases lining up with TRBD2. Trimming at V came to 0 bases and at J to 3 bases, leaving 10 bases not matched to a gene. The CDR3 totals 18 residues. Germline CDR1 and CDR2: MGHRA and YSYEKL. CDR3 nucleotide sequence: TGCGCCAGCAGCCAAGAAGTTGTTCGGGGACTAGCGGACTACGAGCAGTACTTC. It yields the protein CASSQEVVRGLADYEQYF.

This clone was observed a few times. The chain joins TRBV10-3 to TRBJ2-2; a possible D gene is TRBD2 (6 bases). Germline-derived CDR1 and CDR2 are ENHRY and SYGVKD. V was trimmed by 4 bases and J by 0 bases, leaving 12 bases between them. The CDR3 is 16 amino acids. The CDR3 spells CAISGEVLANTGELFF. The CDR3 nucleotides read TGTGCCATCAGTGGGGAGGTGTTAGCGAACACCGGGGAGCTGTTTTTT.

The rearrangement joins TRBV30 to TRBJ2-4; 13 bases are shared with TRBD2. The CDR3 has 16 residues. Germline V gene lookup returns CDR1 GTSNPN and CDR2 SVGIG (reference sequence). The CDR3 loop is CASGGTSGKIGDIQYF. CDR3 sequence (DNA): TGTGCATCGGGAGGGACTAGCGGGAAAATAGGGGACATTCAGTACTTC.

This chain joins TRBV6-5 and TRBJ2-1, with D possibly TRBD1 on 6 matching bases. This CDR3 region has 13 residues. Germline V CDR1 and CDR2: MNHEY, SVGAGI. V gave up 6 bases and J gave up 9 bases, with 15 bases separating them. In nucleotides, the CDR3 is TGTGCCAGCAGACCGACAGGTGGTACTGAGCAGTTCTTC. This sequence encodes CASRPTGGTEQFF.

CDR3 loop: CASSSNRAPTGELFF. The CDR3 DNA is TGTGCCAGTAGTAGTAACAGAGCTCCCACCGGGGAGCTGTTTTTT. This chain uses TRBV19 with TRBJ2-2, with D unclear. The germline V gene encodes CDR1 LNHDA and CDR2 SQIVND (reference sequence). This CDR3 contains 15 residues. Trimming took off 4 bases at V and 4 bases at J, with 13 bases between the two ends.

The chain recombines TRBV27 with TRBJ2-5, with a tentative D call TRBD1 (6 bases). CDR1 and CDR2 from the germline V gene are MNHEY and SMNVEV (reference sequence). This CDR3 spans 14 amino acids. The germline V and J ends were trimmed by 5 bases and 5 bases, with 15 bases remaining between them. The CDR3 DNA sequence: TGTGCCAGCAGTCTCACCGGGACAAGCGAGACCCAGTACTTC. The encoded protein is CASSLTGTSETQYF.

J is TRBJ2-2 and V is TRBV19, with a possible D match to TRBD1 (5 bases). Germline-derived CDR1 and CDR2 are LNHDA and SQIVND (reference sequence). The CDR3 has 14 amino acids. V gave up 4 bases and J gave up 1 base, with 7 bases separating them. The CDR3 DNA follows: TGTGCCAGTAGTACCACAGGGAACACCGGGGAGCTGTTTTTT. This sequence encodes CASSTTGNTGELFF.

The gene calls are TRBV18 and TRBJ2-1, with TRBD1 as a possible D gene (6 bases). Germline lookup yields CDR1 KGHSH and CDR2 LQKENI. V gave up 3 bases and J gave up 0 bases, with 15 bases separating them. This CDR3 spans 17 amino acids. CDR3 amino acids: CASSPLLDRSSYNEQFF. The CDR3 DNA reads as TGTGCCAGCTCACCGCTATTAGACAGGAGCTCCTACAATGAGCAGTTCTTC. Full variable domain (remainder filled in from reference TRBV18 and TRBJ2-1): NAGVMQNPRHLVRRRGQEARLRCSPMKGHSHVYWYRQLPEEGLKFMVYLQKENIIDESGMPKERFSAEFPKEGPSILRIQQVVRGDSAAYFCASSPLLDRSSYNEQFFGPGTRLTVL.

The genes are TRBV5-1 and TRBJ2-7; D is perhaps TRBD2 (6 bases). Between the trimmed V and J ends, which lost 0 bases and 5 bases, there was a span of 12 bases. The length of the CDR3 is 14 residues. Germline lookup yields CDR1 SGHRS and CDR2 YFSETQ. In DNA form, the CDR3 reads TGCGCCAGCAGCTTGGGGACTAATGCGGACGAGCAGTACTTC. This codes for CASSLGTNADEQYF.

The genes are TRBV29-1 and TRBJ2-1, with 10 bases fitting TRBD2. The CDR3 spans 14 residues. V dropped 5 bases and J dropped 5; count of bases not matched to a gene: 6. CDR1 is SQVTM, CDR2 ANQGSEA, per germline. The CDR3 sequence: CSVHRSGRDNEQFF. In nucleotides, the CDR3 is TGCAGCGTTCACCGGAGCGGGAGGGACAATGAGCAGTTCTTC.

The chain recombines TRBV18 with TRBJ2-7; maybe TRBD2 (6 bases). The CDR3 length is 13 residues. In germline, CDR1 is KGHSH, CDR2 LQKENI. Trimming took off 2 bases at V and 4 bases at J, with 9 bases between the two ends. The chain's CDR3 is CASSPEGGYEQYF. The CDR3 DNA reads TGTGCCAGCTCACCAGAGGGAGGTTACGAGCAGTACTTC. Variable domain in full (rest from reference TRBV18 and TRBJ2-7): NAGVMQNPRHLVRRRGQEARLRCSPMKGHSHVYWYRQLPEEGLKFMVYLQKENIIDESGMPKERFSAEFPKEGPSILRIQQVVRGDSAAYFCASSPEGGYEQYFGPGTRLTVT.

The CDR3 spells CASSTGVSGGGYTF. The DNA for the CDR3 is TGTGCCAGCAGTACGGGGGTTAGCGGAGGTGGCTACACCTTC. This chain uses TRBV2 with TRBJ1-2; tentative D call: TRBD1 (5 bases). The CDR3 covers 14 residues. Germline values: CDR1 SNHLY, CDR2 FYNNEI. V was pared by 5 bases and J by 7 bases, with 17 bases between.

The chain uses TRBV5-5 and TRBJ2-7; 9 positions agree with TRBD2. Germline trimming cut 4 bases from V and 0 bases from J; bases unmatched to any gene: 5. The CDR3 sequence is 15 residues long. The germline gives CDR1 SGHKS, CDR2 YYEKEE (reference sequence). The CDR3 sequence: CASSKAGGLSYEQYF. In nucleotides, the CDR3 is TGTGCCAGCAGCAAAGCGGGAGGCCTCTCCTACGAGCAGTACTTC.

This chain links TRBV2 with TRBJ2-5; possible D gene TRBD1, 7 bases. V was trimmed by 4 bases and J by 9 bases, leaving 18 bases between them. CDR1 and CDR2 from the germline V gene are SNHLY and FYNNEI. The CDR3 covers 14 residues. The CDR3 DNA is TGTGCCAGCAGTGGGGACAGCCGGGGGAGAGCCCAGTACTTC. Translation gives CASSGDSRGRAQYF.

This clone was observed a handful of times. The identical CDR3 is also encoded by other nucleotide sequences in the sample. The genes are TRBV5-6 and TRBJ1-1; no clear D gene. Per germline, CDR1 SGHDT and CDR2 YYEEEE. This CDR3 is 12 amino acids long. The V gene lost 4 bases and the J gene lost 8 bases, with 12 bases spanning the gap. In nucleotides, the CDR3 is TGTGCCAGCAGCCGCAGGTGGTCCGAAGCTTTCTTT. This codes for CASSRRWSEAFF.

The chain is built from TRBV28 and TRBJ2-7, with 9 nucleotides matching TRBD1. The V segment lost 6 bases and the J segment 0 bases; nucleotides outside the gene matches: 9. The germline V gene has CDR1 MDHEN and CDR2 SYDVKM. The CDR3 has 16 amino acids. CDR3 in DNA: TGTGCCAGCAGGCGACAGGGGACAGGGCCCTCCTACGAGCAGTACTTC. Its translation is CASRRQGTGPSYEQYF.

The chain combines TRBV3-1 (or the pseudogene TRBV3-2) with TRBJ1-2, with a weak D call TRBD1 (5 bases). V was cut by 5 bases and J by 0 bases, with 19 bases left in between. This CDR3 is 17 amino acids long. Germline CDR1 reads LGHDT; CDR2 reads YNNKEL (reference sequence). In nucleotides, the CDR3 is TGTGCCAGCAGCTCCCGCCCGGGGGGGTTAGCTAACTATGGCTACACCTTC. Protein product: CASSSRPGGLANYGYTF.

V gene TRBV28 combines with J gene TRBJ1-5; D possibly corresponds to TRBD1 (6 bases). V was clipped by 5 bases and J by 6 bases, with 8 bases between them. Per the germline V gene, CDR1 is MDHEN and CDR2 is SYDVKM. The CDR3 is made up of 12 amino acids. CDR3 residues: CASSVGAQPQHF. DNA for the CDR3: TGTGCCAGCAGTGTGGGGGCTCAGCCCCAGCATTTT.

This chain links TRBV30 with TRBJ2-7; D perhaps matches TRBD1 (6 bases). The CDR3 is 14 residues long. With 1 base removed from V and 0 bases from J, the gap between germline ends came to 10 bases. Per germline, CDR1 GTSNPN and CDR2 SVGIG (reference sequence). The DNA for the CDR3 is TGTGCCTGGAGTGGGACAGTGAGCTCCTACGAGCAGTACTTC. Translation gives CAWSGTVSSYEQYF.

This clone was seen once. The CDR3 region has the DNA TGTGCCAGCACCTCTTGGACAGTTGAAGCTTTCTTT. Translated: CASTSWTVEAFF. This rearrangement joins TRBV12-3 or TRBV12-4 to TRBJ1-1, with a possible D match to TRBD1 (6 bases). The CDR3 contains 12 residues. Deletions cut 7 bases from V and 7 bases from J, with 13 bases between.

V gene TRBV27 combines with J gene TRBJ2-7, with a tentative D call TRBD1 (6 bases). V lost 6 bases and J lost 1, with 13 bases in between. Germline V lookup: CDR1 MNHEY, CDR2 SMNVEV (reference sequence). The CDR3 is 14 residues long. CDR3 sequence: CASRSSGDSYEQYF. The CDR3 bases are TGTGCCAGCAGATCCTCAGGGGATTCCTACGAGCAGTACTTC.

V is TRBV15 and J is TRBJ1-1; D is perhaps TRBD1 (6 bases). Per the germline V gene, CDR1 is LNHNV and CDR2 is YYDKDF (reference sequence). Trimming removed 0 bases at V and 7 bases at J, with 12 bases between. CDR3 length equals 14 residues. CDR3 amino acids: CATSRDRGIGEAFF. The CDR3 DNA follows: TGTGCCACCAGCAGAGATAGGGGGATCGGTGAAGCTTTCTTT. The entire variable domain, with the rest obtained from reference TRBV15 and TRBJ1-1, is as follows: DAMVIQNPRYQVTQFGKPVTLSCSQTLNHNVMYWYQQKSSQAPKLLFHYYDKDFNNEADTPDNFQSRRPNTSFCFLDIRSPGLGDTAMYLCATSRDRGIGEAFFGQGTRLTVV.

The J gene is TRBJ2-7, the V gene TRBV19; TRBD1 might be the D (7 bases). Germline CDR1 and CDR2: LNHDA and SQIVND (reference sequence). The CDR3 contains 15 residues. The germline V and J ends were trimmed by 1 base and 2 bases, with 12 bases remaining between them. The CDR3 DNA reads as TGTGCCAGTAGTATAGCGGGGGACAGTACCTACGAGCAGTACTTC. As protein: CASSIAGDSTYEQYF.

The chain carries TRBV5-4 and TRBJ2-6, with D perhaps matching TRBD1 (5 bases). The CDR3 runs 15 residues. V was pared by 3 bases and J by 4 bases, with 11 bases between. Looked up from germline, CDR1 is SGHNT and CDR2 is YYREEE (reference sequence). CDR3 sequence: CASSSRAQGANVLTF. CDR3 nucleotide sequence: TGTGCCAGCAGCTCCAGGGCGCAGGGGGCCAACGTCCTGACTTTC.

The chain uses TRBV5-5 and TRBJ2-1; 10 nucleotides align to TRBD2. V lost 0 bases, J lost 6 bases, and 0 bases stayed unmatched. Germline V gives CDR1 SGHKS, CDR2 YYEKEE (reference sequence). This CDR3 is 14 amino acids long. CDR3 in amino acids: CASSLERGGNEQFF. Here the CDR3 DNA reads TGTGCCAGCAGCTTGGAGCGGGGGGGCAATGAGCAGTTCTTC.